Listed here are 25 T cell receptor beta chains from one sample, sequenced in a study of resident and recirculating memory T cells in vitiligo. Method: immunoSEQ multiplex PCR; TCRdb's copy keeps in-frame clones and lacks some. The sample lists some 70,000 clones, 90% to 95% occurring once. The specimen was blood. These receptors came from a male donor with vitiligo.

The CDR3 is CASSRKGQQNTGELFF. The CDR3 DNA reads as TGTGCCAGCAGCCGAAAGGGACAGCAAAACACCGGGGAGCTGTTTTTT. The rearrangement uses TRBV5-4 and TRBJ2-2; 7 nucleotides agree with TRBD1. Germline trimming cut 4 bases from V and 2 bases from J; bases unmatched to any gene: 8. The germline V gene encodes CDR1 SGHNT and CDR2 YYREEE (reference sequence). This CDR3 is 16 amino acids long. Full variable domain (remainder filled in from reference TRBV5-4 and TRBJ2-2): ETGVTQSPTHLIKTRGQQVTLRCSSQSGHNTVSWYQQALGQGPQFIFQYYREEENGRGNFPPRFSGLQFPNYSSELNVNALELDDSALYLCASSRKGQQNTGELFFGEGSRLTVL.

This chain links TRBV6-6 with TRBJ1-4; possibly TRBD1 for D (5 bases). The CDR3 is made up of 14 amino acids. Trimming took off 1 base at V and 5 bases at J, with 8 bases between the two ends. Germline values: CDR1 MNHNY, CDR2 SVGAGI (reference sequence). CDR3 loop: CASSYLTENEKLFF. As DNA, the CDR3 is TGTGCCAGCAGTTACTTGACAGAAAATGAAAAACTGTTTTTT.

This chain uses TRBV7-9 with TRBJ2-3; 8 bases fit TRBD2. After removal of 5 bases from V and 2 bases from J, the junction contained 9 bases not matched to a gene. Looked up from germline, CDR1 is SEHNR and CDR2 is FQNEAQ (reference sequence). The CDR3 is 16 residues long. The DNA of the CDR3 is TGTGCCAGCAGCGTCGGGGGGGCCTCGTACACAGATACGCAGTATTTT. Encoded protein: CASSVGGASYTDTQYF.

The rearrangement joins TRBV9 to TRBJ1-2, with no clear D. V was shortened by 0 bases and J by 8 bases, with 14 bases between the two germline ends. The CDR3 is made up of 14 amino acids. Germline V CDR1 and CDR2: SGDLS, YYNGEE. DNA of the CDR3: TGTGCCAGCAGCGTAGAGGGCCTCTCGGGGGGCTACACCTTC. It specifies CASSVEGLSGGYTF.

J is TRBJ2-2 and V is TRBV4-3, with TRBD2 as a possible D gene (7 bases). This CDR3 comprises 16 residues. V lost 3 bases and J 7 bases, leaving 18 bases between the germline ends. Germline V CDR1 and CDR2: LGHNA, YSLEER. The CDR3 protein is CASSQNGGGLSGELFF. In nucleotides, the CDR3 is TGCGCCAGCAGCCAGAATGGGGGGGGGCTGAGCGGGGAGCTGTTTTTT.

The V and J genes are TRBV2 and TRBJ1-5; D remains unclear. Germline values: CDR1 SNHLY, CDR2 FYNNEI. This CDR3 is 14 amino acids long. Trimming took off 2 bases at V and 5 bases at J, with 10 bases between the two ends. The CDR3 DNA reads TGTGCCAGCAGTGAAAGTAACAGTTATCAGCCCCAGCATTTT. Its protein is CASSESNSYQPQHF.

The J gene is TRBJ1-5, the V gene TRBV5-1; tentatively, D is TRBD1 (5 bases). V lost 0 bases, J lost 3 bases, and 10 bases lay in between. The CDR3 is 15 amino acids. Germline-derived CDR1 and CDR2 are SGHRS and YFSETQ. This chain's CDR3 is CASSLGDRPNQPQHF. The CDR3 DNA follows: TGCGCCAGCAGCTTGGGAGACAGACCCAATCAGCCCCAGCATTTT.

A note on this clone: This CDR3 fails to terminate in the conserved phenylalanine or tryptophan, so it likely reflects a read error. The rearrangement uses TRBV7-9 and TRBJ1-2, with D perhaps TRBD1 (5 bases). The germline CDR1 and CDR2 sequences are SEHNR and FQNEAQ (reference sequence). V was pared by 8 bases and J by 7 bases, with 17 bases between. This CDR3 is 13 amino acids long. The CDR3: CASGTTGSRGYTL. CDR3 bases: TGTGCCAGCGGTACCACAGGCAGTCGTGGCTACACCCTC.

V gene TRBV5-6 combines with J gene TRBJ1-1, with D perhaps TRBD1 (5 bases). The CDR3 has 15 residues. Germline values: CDR1 SGHDT, CDR2 YYEEEE. Trimming stripped 1 base from V and 5 bases from J, with 15 bases between. The CDR3 region is CASSLRRGIGTEAFF. The CDR3 DNA reads as TGTGCCAGCAGCTTGAGGAGGGGTATAGGGACTGAAGCTTTCTTT.

The CDR3 spells CASSFQGDTEAFF. CDR3 in DNA: TGCGCCAGCAGCTTCCAGGGGGACACTGAAGCTTTCTTT. The rearrangement links TRBV5-1 to TRBJ1-1, with 7 bases lining up with TRBD1. The V gene's germline CDR1 is SGHRS and CDR2 YFSETQ. V lost 2 bases and J lost 3; bases outside the gene matches: 1. This CDR3 contains 13 residues.

J is TRBJ2-7 and V is TRBV7-9, with TRBD2 identical over 8 bases. J lost 2 bases, V lost 0 bases, and 6 bases had no gene match. The CDR3 is made up of 16 amino acids. Germline V gene sequence: CDR1 SEHNR, CDR2 FQNEAQ (reference sequence). CDR3 residues: CASSLALRRGAYEQYF. DNA of the CDR3: TGTGCCAGCAGCTTAGCGCTGAGGCGGGGGGCCTACGAGCAGTACTTC. The full variable domain, in which reference TRBV7-9 and TRBJ2-7 provide the parts outside the CDR3, is DTGVSQNPRHKITKRGQNVTFRCDPISEHNRLYWYRQTLGQGPEFLTYFQNEAQLEKSRLLSDRFSAERPKGSFSTLEIQRTEQGDSAMYLCASSLALRRGAYEQYFGPGTRLTVT.

V and J are TRBV2 and TRBJ1-2; 8 positions match TRBD1. This CDR3 contains 14 residues. J lost 3 bases, V lost 5 bases, and 5 bases had no gene match. Germline CDR1 and CDR2: SNHLY and FYNNEI. CDR3 coding DNA: TGTGCCAGCAGTTCCGACAGGGGATACTATGGCTACACCTTC. Its translation is CASSSDRGYYGYTF.

CDR3 DNA: TGTGCCAGCAGCTTTCGCAGGGACGAGCAGTACTTC. This translates into CASSFRRDEQYF. The chain links TRBV7-9 to TRBJ2-7; tentative D call: TRBD1 (5 bases). V was cut by 3 bases and J by 5 bases, with 8 bases left in between. The germline V gene has CDR1 SEHNR and CDR2 FQNEAQ (reference sequence). The CDR3 runs to 12 residues.

V gene TRBV4-2 combines with J gene TRBJ2-7; 10 bases are shared with TRBD1. Germline V gives CDR1 LGHNA, CDR2 YNFKEQ. This CDR3 has 15 residues. The junction had 7 bases not matched to a gene; V was cut back by 3 bases and J by 5 bases. The CDR3 reads CASSHAGTGVDEQYF. The CDR3 bases are TGTGCCAGCAGCCACGCCGGGACAGGGGTTGACGAGCAGTACTTC.

This clone has only one observation. The rearrangement joins TRBV10-3 to TRBJ1-4, with D tentatively TRBD1 (5 bases). CDR3 length: 13 residues. CDR1 is ENHRY and CDR2 is SYGVKD in the germline V gene. V was shortened by 2 bases and J by 8 bases, with 9 bases between the two germline ends. CDR3 nucleotide sequence: TGTGCCATCAGTGAGCAGGGAGGGGAAAAACTGTTTTTT. Its translation is CAISEQGGEKLFF.

The chain links TRBV29-1 to TRBJ2-1; 7 nucleotides align to TRBD2. J gave up 7 bases and V 4 bases, and 10 bases lay outside the gene matches. This CDR3 comprises 14 residues. The germline gives CDR1 SQVTM, CDR2 ANQGSEA. In nucleotides, the CDR3 is TGCAGCGTTGTGGGGGTAGCGGGTGTAAATGAGCAGTTCTTC. Translation: CSVVGVAGVNEQFF.

The chain joins TRBV7-3 to TRBJ1-1; the match to TRBD1 covers 8 bases. In germline, CDR1 is SGHTA, CDR2 FQGTGA. V was pared by 3 bases and J by 7 bases, with 7 bases of the junction left unmatched. The CDR3 consists of 14 residues. The CDR3 DNA reads as TGTGCCAGCAGCTTCGACAGGGGCAGGAGTGAAGCTTTCTTT. Encoded protein: CASSFDRGRSEAFF.

This chain links TRBV5-4 with TRBJ2-2, with 12 nucleotides matching TRBD1. In germline, CDR1 is SGHNT, CDR2 YYREEE (reference sequence). The CDR3 spans 16 residues. J lost 4 bases, V lost 4 bases, and 5 bases had no gene match. Here the CDR3 reads CASSRGQGASTGELFF. As DNA, the CDR3 is TGTGCCAGCAGCCGGGGACAGGGGGCTAGCACCGGGGAGCTGTTTTTT.

V usage is TRBV27 and J usage is TRBJ2-2; D remains ambiguous. This CDR3 comprises 13 residues. V was trimmed by 3 bases and J by 9 bases, leaving 11 bases between them. CDR1 is MNHEY, CDR2 SMNVEV, per germline (reference sequence). CDR3 protein: CASSLSVSRELFF. The CDR3 DNA reads TGTGCCAGCAGTTTGTCCGTTAGTCGGGAGCTGTTTTTT.

This clone was picked up one time. This sequence joins TRBV7-8 and TRBJ1-1; D call uncertain. The CDR3 length is 16 residues. The ends were cut back, 0 bases at V and 2 bases at J, with 13 bases in the middle. The germline CDR1 and CDR2 sequences are SGHVS and FQNEAQ. The CDR3 nucleotides are TGTGCCAGCAGCTTAGCGCCGGATGGGAGAAACACTGAAGCTTTCTTT. Encoded protein: CASSLAPDGRNTEAFF. The whole variable domain, filled in from reference TRBV7-8 and TRBJ1-1, reads GAGVSQSPRYKVAKRGQDVALRCDPISGHVSLFWYQQALGQGPEFLTYFQNEAQLDKSGLPSDRFFAERPEGSVSTLKIQRTQQEDSAVYLCASSLAPDGRNTEAFFGQGTRLTVV.

The genes are TRBV5-8 and TRBJ1-2, with 8 bases fitting TRBD1. The CDR3 has 17 amino acids. Germline CDR1 reads SGHTS; CDR2 reads YDEGEE. V shed 5 bases and J 0 bases; nucleotides not matched to a gene: 12. Here the CDR3 reads CASRVGDRWTANYGYTF. DNA of the CDR3: TGTGCCAGCAGGGTGGGGGACAGGTGGACCGCTAACTATGGCTACACCTTC.

Only a few counts were recorded for this clone. The J gene is TRBJ1-5, the V gene TRBV4-3; no reliable D call. This CDR3 spans 13 amino acids. Per the germline V gene, CDR1 is LGHNA and CDR2 is YSLEER. V was clipped by 4 bases and J by 9 bases, with 13 bases between them. In DNA form, the CDR3 reads TGCGCCAGCAGCCCGGACCGGGCGGGGCCCCAGCATTTT. Its translation is CASSPDRAGPQHF.

The sample holds one count of this clone. The gene calls are TRBV6-6 and TRBJ1-6, with 7 bases matching TRBD1. This CDR3 has 15 residues. CDR1 and CDR2 from the germline V gene are MNHNY and SVGAGI (reference sequence). V was clipped by 5 bases and J by 5 bases; unmatched bases: 6. The CDR3 reads CASSGLGTDNSPLHF. The CDR3, as DNA: TGTGCCAGCAGTGGTCTCGGGACAGATAATTCACCCCTCCACTTT.

The chain has TRBV21-1 and TRBJ2-7; the table's D call TRBD2 went unverified against the DNA. TRBV21-1 is a pseudogene segment. The CDR3 is 15 amino acids. CDR3 sequence (DNA): TGTGCCAGCAGCAAAGCCCGGGGGGGACCCTACGAGCAGTACTTC. Encoded protein: CASSKARGGPYEQYF.

The chain employs TRBV9 and TRBJ2-3; D possibly corresponds to TRBD2 (5 bases). The germline V and J ends were trimmed by 0 bases and 4 bases, with 15 bases remaining between them. The CDR3 spans 16 residues. Germline CDR1 is SGDLS and CDR2 is YYNGEE. Here the CDR3 DNA reads TGTGCCAGCAGCGTAGTCGGCCTAGCTGGCGCAGATACGCAGTATTTT. This gives the protein CASSVVGLAGADTQYF.